The 11 T cell receptor beta chains in this list originate from one sample, sequenced in a study of blood T cells in healthy people across ages. Primed by a sample-barcoded 5' primer and a J-beta primer mix, a second PCR proceeded for 7 to 11 cycles. Using its own MiXCR run on the 5' RACE reads, TCRdb lists one record per CDR3 protein. The data show 1.5 million to 2 million distinct CDR3 sequences, about 50% seen once. Sequenced input: blood. These receptors all come from a woman between 35 and 50 years old in good health.

The chain joins TRBV25-1 to TRBJ2-7, with 7 bases matching TRBD2. This CDR3 has 16 amino acids. The V gene's germline CDR1 is MGHDK and CDR2 SYGVNS. V shed 2 bases, J shed 7 bases, and the junction held 14 bases outside the gene matches. CDR3 sequence reads: CASSEEGGYPLREQYF. CDR3 bases: TGTGCCAGCAGTGAAGAGGGAGGGTACCCCCTACGAGAGCAGTACTTC.

The rearrangement links TRBV20-1 to TRBJ2-5; perhaps TRBD1 as D (5 bases). Between the trimmed V and J ends, which lost 4 bases and 0 bases, there was a span of 12 bases. The CDR3 sequence is 14 residues long. The germline V gene encodes CDR1 DFQATT and CDR2 SNEGSKA (reference sequence). The CDR3 sequence is CSATDREYQETQYF. The CDR3 DNA follows: TGCAGTGCTACAGACAGAGAGTACCAAGAGACCCAGTACTTC.

V and J are TRBV6-2 or TRBV6-3 and TRBJ1-1; D not resolved. This CDR3 comprises 13 residues. V was trimmed by 4 bases and J by 8 bases, leaving 14 bases between them. The germline CDR1 and CDR2 sequences are MNHEY and SVGEGT. The CDR3 DNA sequence: TGTGCCAGCAGTTCTACCACGTCGGGGGAAGCTTTCTTT. Residues: CASSSTTSGEAFF.

The chain recombines TRBV6-1 with TRBJ2-2, with 7 bases identical to TRBD1. This CDR3 region has 14 residues. Germline V CDR1 and CDR2: MNHNS, SASEGT. After removal of 7 bases from V and 6 bases from J, the junction contained 8 bases not matched to a gene. The CDR3 coding sequence is TGTGCCAGCATCCTCGACAGGGTGGCCGGGGAGCTGTTTTTT. Its protein is CASILDRVAGELFF.

This clonotype appeared many times. The chain combines TRBV29-1 with TRBJ2-1, with D tentatively TRBD2 (6 bases). Germline loops: CDR1 SQVTM, CDR2 ANQGSEA. The CDR3 is made up of 12 amino acids. V lost 7 bases and J 5 bases, leaving 12 bases between the germline ends. CDR3 sequence (DNA): TGCAGCGCCGCGGGGCAGAACAATGAGCAGTTCTTC. Protein sequence: CSAAGQNNEQFF.

V is TRBV4-3 and J is TRBJ2-4; 7 bases fit TRBD2. With V trimmed by 9 bases and J by 13 bases, 9 bases remained unmatched. Germline CDR1 reads LGHNA; CDR2 reads YSLEER. This CDR3 is 11 amino acids long. CDR3 sequence reads: CARSVPREQYF. The DNA of the CDR3 is TGCGCCAGAAGCGTACCGCGGGAGCAGTACTTC.

This clonotype was seen many times. The chain is built from TRBV5-1 and TRBJ2-7; D remains unclear. The ends were cut back, 1 base at V and 6 bases at J, with 8 bases in the middle. The CDR3 has 12 residues. The germline V gene has CDR1 SGHRS and CDR2 YFSETQ. CDR3 nucleotide sequence: TGCGCCAGCAGCTTGCTCTGGGGCGAGCAGTACTTC. Its translation: CASSLLWGEQYF.

V and J are TRBV20-1 and TRBJ2-1; TRBD2 agrees at 11 bases. V shed 3 bases and J 4 bases; nucleotides not matched to a gene: 14. Germline assignment: CDR1 DFQATT and CDR2 SNEGSKA (reference sequence). This CDR3 is 18 amino acids long. The CDR3 DNA is TGCAGTGCTAGGCATAGCGGGGGGGCTACGTTCAATTACAATGAGCAGTTCTTC. It codes for CSARHSGGATFNYNEQFF.

This chain connects TRBV6-5 to TRBJ1-2, with 10 nucleotides matching TRBD1. V lost 5 bases, J lost 6 bases, and 6 bases stayed unmatched. Germline lookup yields CDR1 MNHEY and CDR2 SVGAGI. The CDR3 contains 14 residues. CDR3 loop: CASSHLGQGDGYTF. The CDR3 DNA reads TGTGCCAGCAGTCACTTAGGACAGGGGGATGGCTACACCTTC.

This clonotype was detected only a few times. The CDR3 region has the DNA TGTGCCAGCGGCGGACAGGGGAGCACAGATACGCAGTATTTT. This sequence encodes CASGGQGSTDTQYF. J is TRBJ2-3 and V is TRBV9, with TRBD1 matching 9 bases. Germline V CDR1 and CDR2: SGDLS, YYNGEE. J gave up 0 bases and V 7 bases, and 3 bases lay outside the gene matches. This CDR3 contains 14 residues.

This chain joins TRBV15 and TRBJ2-1; TRBD2 might be the D (6 bases). Germline CDR1 reads LNHNV; CDR2 reads YYDKDF (reference sequence). The CDR3 extends over 15 amino acids. Trimming cost V 4 bases and J 4 bases, with 14 bases left between them. The CDR3 DNA reads as TGTGCCACCAGCAAAGATAGCGGTGGGTACAATGAGCAGTTCTTC. It is translated as CATSKDSGGYNEQFF.